This T cell receptor (beta chain) was observed in a study of blood T cell repertoires in COVID-19. As handled by the study authors: Quantification of nucleated cells was approximated via reference gene primer amplification. Data came from immunoSEQ multiplex PCR; TCRdb stores just in-frame clones and leaves some out. The V and J calls and clone size are taken from that table; D and trimming were inferred from the DNA. The sample has 400,000 to 500,000 clones, over 75% seen once. V shed 4 bases and J shed 4 bases, with 19 bases lying between them. This CDR3 comprises 17 residues. The germline CDR1 and CDR2 sequences are MDHEN and SYDVKM.

The V call is TRBV28, the J call TRBJ1-4, with D maybe TRBD1 (5 bases). This clonotype was obtained from a woman younger than 30 who had been exposed to COVID-19. The sequenced sample consisted of PBMCs or T cells enriched from blood (not recorded which). CDR3 protein: CASSSGPGVGGNEKLFF. CDR3 nucleotides: TGTGCCAGCAGTTCTGGGCCAGGTGTGGGGGGTAATGAAAAACTGTTTTTT. Combining the CDR3 with reference TRBV28 and TRBJ1-4 gives the whole variable domain DVKVTQSSRYLVKRTGEKVFLECVQDMDHENMFWYRQDPGLGLRLIYFSYDVKMKEKGDIPEGYSVSREKKERFSLILESASTNQTSMYLCASSSGPGVGGNEKLFFGSGTQLSVL.